One sample yielded the 7 T cell receptor beta chains listed below, sequenced in a study of T cell responses to AZD1222 COVID-19 vaccine. Assay used: immunoSEQ multiplex PCR; TCRdb lists only in-frame clones, some missing. The sample has some 79,000 clones, approximately 85% seen once. Source: peripheral blood, taken 28 days after the second AZD1222 dose. These TCRs come from an adult who received the AZD1222 COVID-19 vaccine.

V and J are TRBV18 and TRBJ2-2, with TRBD1 identical over 8 bases. After removal of 4 bases from V and 0 bases from J, the junction contained 7 bases not matched to a gene. Germline V gene sequence: CDR1 KGHSH, CDR2 LQKENI. This CDR3 region has 17 residues. The CDR3 coding sequence is TGTGCCAGCTCACTAACCTCAGGGGGCGCGAACACCGGGGAGCTGTTTTTT. This gives the protein CASSLTSGGANTGELFF.

The rearrangement links TRBV18 to TRBJ2-1, with 8 bases identical to TRBD1. V was pared by 4 bases and J by 7 bases, with 6 bases of the junction left unmatched. Germline V gene sequence: CDR1 KGHSH, CDR2 LQKENI. The CDR3 sequence is 14 residues long. CDR3: CASSLSGTGNEQFF. The CDR3 nucleotides read TGTGCCAGCTCACTCTCCGGGACAGGTAATGAGCAGTTCTTC.

The genes are TRBV11-2 and TRBJ2-5; TRBD1 matches 10 bases. The CDR3 runs 16 residues. Germline CDR1 reads SGHAT; CDR2 reads FQNNGV. V shed 6 bases, J shed 5 bases, and the junction held 12 bases outside the gene matches. The CDR3 coding sequence is TGTGCCAGCAGTCAGCGGCGGGACAGGGGACAGGAGACCCAGTACTTC. Translating gives CASSQRRDRGQETQYF.

This clone has a handful of counts. The chain links TRBV9 to TRBJ2-3, with D possibly matching TRBD2 (6 bases). V gave up 3 bases and J gave up 6 bases, with 14 bases separating them. The germline V gene has CDR1 SGDLS and CDR2 YYNGEE. CDR3 length: 14 amino acids. The CDR3, as DNA: TGTGCCAGCAGCGAGACTAGTTCTTGGGATACGCAGTATTTT. Its translation: CASSETSSWDTQYF.

CDR3 DNA sequence: TGTGCCAGCAGCCGGACAGGCGGAATCCTAAAAGAGACCCAGTACTTC. Its translation: CASSRTGGILKETQYF. The chain links TRBV5-5 to TRBJ2-5; 7 bases align to TRBD1. This CDR3 region has 16 residues. Germline V gene sequence: CDR1 SGHKS, CDR2 YYEKEE (reference sequence). V was pared by 4 bases and J by 3 bases, with 12 bases of the junction left unmatched.

The chain employs TRBV15 and TRBJ1-5; D call uncertain. V was pared by 0 bases and J by 6 bases, with 3 bases between. The germline gives CDR1 LNHNV, CDR2 YYDKDF (reference sequence). This CDR3 has 12 amino acids. CDR3 DNA: TGTGCCACCAGCAGAGATGCTCAGCCCCAGCATTTT. Translating it yields CATSRDAQPQHF.

By sample fraction, this clone is medium-sized. The rearrangement links TRBV28 to TRBJ1-6; weak D call: TRBD1 (5 bases). This CDR3 contains 15 residues. Trimming removed 7 bases at V and 9 bases at J, with 19 bases between. The germline V gene encodes CDR1 MDHEN and CDR2 SYDVKM. CDR3 in amino acids: CASTAGGRIGSPLHF. CDR3 DNA: TGTGCCAGCACCGCCGGGGGGAGGATTGGTTCACCCCTCCACTTT.